The 26 T cell receptor beta chains presented below share a single source sample, sequenced in a study of CXCR3-negative and CXCR3-positive naive CD8 T cells. Notes on the study in general: Comparison of naive cells showed more hydrophobic TRB CDR3s in CXCR3-positive than in CXCR3-negative naive cells.

UMI-labeled 5' RACE TRB cDNA libraries were prepared from the cells. For each CDR3 protein, TCRdb gives one entry from its re-call of the 5' RACE reads, without DNA. The record lists approximately 100,000 distinct CDR3 sequences, of which the ten most abundant hold approximately 0.38%. No antigen is known for these receptors. The sequenced material came from naive CXCR3+ CD8+ T cells from blood. Indicated subset: CD45RO-CCR7+CD27+CD95- naive CD8+ T cells expressing CXCR3 (TNR3+). The receptors were gathered from a human donor in good health. Some clones in this sample may be carry-over from other donors' samples.

This chain connects TRBV4-2 to TRBJ2-1; the TRBD1 assignment by TCRdb is unverifiable without DNA. The CDR3 totals 16 residues. CDR1 is LGHNA and CDR2 is YNFKEQ in the germline V gene. CDR3 sequence reads: CASSQAQGQGYNEQFF.

This chain links TRBV29-1 with TRBJ1-2. This CDR3 is 16 amino acids long. CDR1 SQVTM and CDR2 ANQGSEA come from the germline V gene. This CDR3 is CSVEDEAGRTYYGYTF.

The V and J genes are TRBV3-1 and TRBJ2-4; TCRdb designates TRBD2, a call that cannot be tested without DNA. CDR3 length: 15 amino acids. CDR1 and CDR2 from the germline V gene are LGHDT and YNNKEL (reference sequence). CDR3 residues: CASSTGTSGVNIQYF.

The rearrangement links TRBV7-9 to TRBJ1-2. The CDR3 loop spans 15 amino acids. Germline V gene data show CDR1 as SEHNR and CDR2 as FQNEAQ (reference sequence). CDR3 amino acids: CASSLENQANYGYTF.

The chain links TRBV9 to TRBJ2-1. This CDR3 region has 20 residues. The V gene's germline CDR1 is SGDLS and CDR2 YYNGEE. CDR3 sequence: CASSVATRVRSTTEYNEQFF. Full variable domain (rest looked up from reference TRBV9 and TRBJ2-1): DSGVTQTPKHLITATGQRVTLRCSPRSGDLSVYWYQQSLDQGLQFLIQYYNGEERAKGNILERFSAQQFPDLHSELNLSSLELGDSALYFCASSVATRVRSTTEYNEQFFGPGTRLTVL.

The rearrangement joins TRBV13 to TRBJ2-3; the TRBD2 assignment by TCRdb is unverifiable without DNA. The CDR3 runs to 15 residues. Germline-derived CDR1 and CDR2 are PRHDT and FYEKMQ (reference sequence). The CDR3 loop reads CASSLEAGVTDTQYF.

J is TRBJ1-4 and V is TRBV12-3 or TRBV12-4; TCRdb designates TRBD1, a call that cannot be tested without DNA. The CDR3 is 20 amino acids. CDR3 protein: CASSFGFYGALKATNEKLFF.

The chain links TRBV13 to TRBJ2-7; there is no DNA to check the TCRdb D call of TRBD1. Germline V lookup: CDR1 PRHDT, CDR2 FYEKMQ (reference sequence). The CDR3 is 15 amino acids. CDR3 loop: CASSLAGQGLYEQYF.

The rearrangement links TRBV4-2 to TRBJ1-2. Per germline, CDR1 LGHNA and CDR2 YNFKEQ. The CDR3 extends over 18 amino acids. The chain's CDR3 is CASSQAEPLAGFDYGYTF.

The rearrangement joins TRBV12-3 or TRBV12-4 to TRBJ1-2; TCRdb's D gene call, TRBD1, goes unchecked for lack of DNA. This CDR3 spans 15 amino acids. The CDR3 protein is CASSLRDRGLDGYTF.

J is TRBJ1-2 and V is TRBV12-3 or TRBV12-4. CDR3 length: 14 amino acids. The CDR3 here is CASSPTDSFYGYTF.

This CDR3 is CSVVGGSYEQYF. This rearrangement joins TRBV29-1 to TRBJ2-7. Per the germline V gene, CDR1 is SQVTM and CDR2 is ANQGSEA. This CDR3 contains 12 residues.

This chain connects TRBV7-3 to TRBJ2-3; TCRdb gives TRBD1 as the D gene, but with no DNA this cannot be confirmed. CDR1 is SGHTA, CDR2 FQGTGA, per germline. There are 16 residues in the CDR3. This chain's CDR3 is CASSLTGGQGPNTQYF.

The CDR3 spells CASSLELAGGPYSYNEQFF. The chain combines TRBV7-6 with TRBJ2-1; TCRdb's D call, TRBD2, is unchecked because there is no DNA. Germline CDR1 SGHVS, CDR2 FNYEAQ. The CDR3 has 19 amino acids.

The rearrangement uses TRBV6-5 and TRBJ2-5; TCRdb's D call, TRBD2, is unchecked because there is no DNA. Germline CDR1 and CDR2: MNHEY and SVGAGI. CDR3 length: 16 residues. The CDR3 here is CASSYHLAGARETQYF.

The V gene is TRBV12-3 or TRBV12-4, the J gene TRBJ2-2; TCRdb proposes TRBD2, but this gene call is untestable without DNA. The CDR3 runs to 16 residues. This CDR3 is CASSKGTSKYTGELFF.

The chain couples TRBV7-9 to TRBJ2-7; the TCRdb D gene call, TRBD1, has no DNA to confirm it. This CDR3 region has 16 residues. The V gene's germline CDR1 is SEHNR and CDR2 FQNEAQ (reference sequence). The CDR3 sequence is CASSPTGGALVYEQYF.

The rearrangement joins TRBV7-9 to TRBJ2-5; the D call of TRBD2 rests on TCRdb alone, since no DNA is present to check it. Germline V gene data show CDR1 as SEHNR and CDR2 as FQNEAQ (reference sequence). The CDR3 has 15 residues. Here the CDR3 reads CASSLSSGLAETQYF.

The V gene is TRBV4-1, the J gene TRBJ2-3; with no DNA, the TCRdb D assignment of TRBD1 cannot be verified. CDR3 length: 15 amino acids. Germline values: CDR1 MGHRA, CDR2 YSYEKL. CDR3 loop: CASSQRGGGTDTQYF.

This chain's CDR3 is CASSLASASYEQYF. This rearrangement joins TRBV7-2 to TRBJ2-7. Germline values: CDR1 SGHTA, CDR2 FQGNSA. The CDR3 totals 14 residues.

The chain recombines TRBV29-1 with TRBJ2-2; TCRdb designates TRBD1, a call that cannot be tested without DNA. This CDR3 is built from 14 residues. The germline gives CDR1 SQVTM, CDR2 ANQGSEA. The CDR3 here is CSVPGRIGTGELVF.

This rearrangement joins TRBV4-3 to TRBJ2-7; the D gene TCRdb calls, TRBD1, cannot be checked with no DNA. This CDR3 has 15 residues. The V gene's germline CDR1 is LGHNA and CDR2 YSLEER. The CDR3 is CASSQDITGGYEQYF.

This chain connects TRBV7-9 to TRBJ2-1; TCRdb indicates TRBD1, and absent DNA this call remains unverified. Germline lookup yields CDR1 SEHNR and CDR2 FQNEAQ (reference sequence). This CDR3 spans 15 amino acids. This CDR3 is CASSLGTGVGNEQFF.

This chain joins TRBV27 and TRBJ2-7; TCRdb lists TRBD1, though no DNA is available to test this call. The CDR3 totals 14 residues. From germline, CDR1 is MNHEY and CDR2 SMNVEV (reference sequence). The CDR3 reads CASRYRDGNYEQYF.

The V call is TRBV10-3, the J call TRBJ2-7; TCRdb outputs TRBD1, but without DNA this stays unchecked. The CDR3 runs 17 residues. Germline CDR1 and CDR2: ENHRY and SYGVKD. This CDR3 reads CAISAPEGRTGRYEQYF.

The CDR3 sequence is CASSQVEGWDNEQFF. The rearrangement uses TRBV3-1 and TRBJ2-1; TCRdb indicates TRBD1, and absent DNA this call remains unverified. The CDR3 is made up of 15 amino acids. Germline V gene data show CDR1 as LGHDT and CDR2 as YNNKEL (reference sequence).